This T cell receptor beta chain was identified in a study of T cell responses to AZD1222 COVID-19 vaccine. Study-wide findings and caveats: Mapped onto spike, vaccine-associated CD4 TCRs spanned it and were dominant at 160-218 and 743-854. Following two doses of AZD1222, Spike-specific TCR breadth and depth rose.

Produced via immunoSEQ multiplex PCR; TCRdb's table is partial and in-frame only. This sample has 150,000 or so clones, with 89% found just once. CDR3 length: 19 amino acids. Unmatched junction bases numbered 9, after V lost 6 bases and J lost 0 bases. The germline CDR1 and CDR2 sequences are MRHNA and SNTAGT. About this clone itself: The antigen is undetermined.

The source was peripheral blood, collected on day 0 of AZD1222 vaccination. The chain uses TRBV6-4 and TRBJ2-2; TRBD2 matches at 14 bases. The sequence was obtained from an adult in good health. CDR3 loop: CASRSGLAGEWANTGELFF. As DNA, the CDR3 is TGTGCCAGCAGGTCGGGACTAGCGGGAGAGTGGGCGAACACCGGGGAGCTGTTTTTT.